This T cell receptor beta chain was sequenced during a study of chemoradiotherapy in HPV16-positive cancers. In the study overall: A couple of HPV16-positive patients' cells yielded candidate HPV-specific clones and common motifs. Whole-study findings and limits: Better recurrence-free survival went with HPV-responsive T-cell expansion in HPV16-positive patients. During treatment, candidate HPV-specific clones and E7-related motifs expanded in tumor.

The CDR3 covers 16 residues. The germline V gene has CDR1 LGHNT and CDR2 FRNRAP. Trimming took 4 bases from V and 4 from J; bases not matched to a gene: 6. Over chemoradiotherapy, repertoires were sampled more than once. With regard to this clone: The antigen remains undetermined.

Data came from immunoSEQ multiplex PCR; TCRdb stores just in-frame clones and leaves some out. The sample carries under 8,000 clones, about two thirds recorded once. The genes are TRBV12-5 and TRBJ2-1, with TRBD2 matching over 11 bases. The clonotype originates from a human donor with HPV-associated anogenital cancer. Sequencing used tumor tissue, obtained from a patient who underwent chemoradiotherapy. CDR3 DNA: TGTGCTAGTGGTTCACCTCCTAGCGGGGGGTACAATGAGCAGTTCTTC. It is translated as CASGSPPSGGYNEQFF.